The following is a T cell receptor (beta chain) sequence with its context. Source study methods: Reference gene primer amplification gave nucleated cell count estimates. Only in-frame clones appear in the TCRdb table, and some are missing; sequencing was by immunoSEQ multiplex PCR. That table is the source of V, J and clone size, and D and trimming were worked out from the DNA. The sample lists under 550,000 clones, about 87% occurring once. Losses at the gene ends were 4 bases for V and 3 bases for J; bases not matched to a gene: 10. Germline CDR1 LGHDT, CDR2 YNNKEL (reference sequence). The CDR3 spans 16 residues. The sample is drawn from a study of blood T cell repertoires in COVID-19.

Sequenced input: peripheral blood. The genes are TRBV3-1 (or the pseudogene TRBV3-2) and TRBJ2-7; TRBD1 agrees at 9 bases. The clonotype was recovered from a man aged 18-30 years with COVID-19, enrolled during active disease. DNA for the CDR3: TGTGCCAGCAGCCGGGCTGGACAGGGGTTTCTCTACGAGCAGTACTTC. This encodes CASSRAGQGFLYEQYF.